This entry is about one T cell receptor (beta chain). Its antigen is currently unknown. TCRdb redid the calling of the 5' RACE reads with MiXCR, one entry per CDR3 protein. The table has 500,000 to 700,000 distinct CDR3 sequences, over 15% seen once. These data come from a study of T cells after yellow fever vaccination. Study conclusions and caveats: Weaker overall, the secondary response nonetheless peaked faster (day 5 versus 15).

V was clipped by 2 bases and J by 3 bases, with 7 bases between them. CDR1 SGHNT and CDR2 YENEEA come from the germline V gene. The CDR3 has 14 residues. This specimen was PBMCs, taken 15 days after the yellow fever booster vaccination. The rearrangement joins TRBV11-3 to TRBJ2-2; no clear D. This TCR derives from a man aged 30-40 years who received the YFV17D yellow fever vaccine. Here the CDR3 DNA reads TGTGCCAGCAGCTTAACTTCTTACACCGGGGAGCTGTTTTTT. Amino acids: CASSLTSYTGELFF.